This T cell receptor (beta chain) emerged from a study of T cell responses to AZD1222 COVID-19 vaccine. General study results and limits: Epitopes outside B.1.351 and B.1.1.7 mutated regions reportedly drew nearly half of spike TCRs.

This CDR3 is built from 14 residues. Between the trimmed V and J ends, which lost 5 bases and 2 bases, there was a span of 9 bases. Germline V gene lookup returns CDR1 SGHTA and CDR2 FQGTGA. This clone occurred a few times. The antigen is undetermined. Libraries were prepared by immunoSEQ multiplex PCR; TCRdb keeps only in-frame clonotypes and omits some of them. Of 150,000 to 180,000 clones listed, 88% are singletons. V usage is TRBV7-3 and J usage is TRBJ2-2; D ambiguous. The specimen was peripheral blood, collected on day 0 of AZD1222 vaccination. The source is an adult in good health. The chain's CDR3 is CASSASSNTGELFF. Here the CDR3 DNA reads TGTGCCAGCAGCGCATCCTCAAACACCGGGGAGCTGTTTTTT.